This T cell receptor (beta chain) was found in a study of T cell changes during pregnancy in multiple sclerosis. Germline V gene data show CDR1 as MDHEN and CDR2 as SYDVKM. This CDR3 comprises 18 residues. The germline V and J ends were trimmed by 5 bases and 0 bases, with 23 bases remaining between them. The protocol was immunoSEQ multiplex PCR, while the TCRdb copy is restricted to in-frame clones and leaves out a portion. Counted here are approximately 20,000 clones, approximately 87% occurring once; the ten biggest clones make up 7.5% to 8%. The clonotype originates from a female donor with multiple sclerosis, enrolled in a pregnancy study. Sequenced material: CD8+ T cells from peripheral blood mononuclear cells, taken before pregnancy. The V gene is TRBV28, the J gene TRBJ2-7; unclear D gene. The CDR3 nucleotides are TGTGCCAGCAGTCACCACAATCTATGGCGGATCAACTCCTACGAGCAGTACTTC. It is translated as CASSHHNLWRINSYEQYF. The full variable domain, in which reference TRBV28 and TRBJ2-7 provide the parts outside the CDR3, is DVKVTQSSRYLVKRTGEKVFLECVQDMDHENMFWYRQDPGLGLRLIYFSYDVKMKEKGDIPEGYSVSREKKERFSLILESASTNQTSMYLCASSHHNLWRINSYEQYFGPGTRLTVT.